The sequence of this TCR beta chain was determined in a study of blood T cell repertoires in COVID-19. Overall study: T cells, B-cell-depleted T cells, or PBMCs supplied cDNA or gDNA.

Source study methods: Amplification of reference gene primers was used by the study to estimate nucleated cell counts. TCRdb's table, derived via immunoSEQ multiplex PCR, lists solely in-frame clones and lacks some. V, J and clone size are taken as reported in that table, and D and trimming were inferred from the DNA itself. This sample has approximately 90,000 clones, with 60% to 85% found just once. The CDR3 has 16 residues. V lost 0 bases and J 1 base, leaving 10 bases between the germline ends. Germline V lookup: CDR1 KGHDR, CDR2 SFDVKD. The sample holds one count of this clone. The chain uses TRBV24-1 and TRBJ2-3; tentative D call: TRBD2 (7 bases). The TCR was taken from a human donor in a cohort sampled during active COVID-19. Sequencing input: peripheral blood. CDR3 region: CATSDLEGGGTDTQYF. CDR3 bases: TGTGCCACCAGTGATTTGGAGGGGGGGGGCACAGATACGCAGTATTTT.